This TCR beta chain was recorded in a study of cytomegalovirus exposure and HLA in healthy donors. The CDR3 covers 12 residues. Trimming stripped 5 bases from V and 0 bases from J, with 4 bases between. Looked up from germline, CDR1 is KGHSH and CDR2 is LQKENI. With 60 Vbeta and 13 Jbeta primers, the PCR was carried out. Measured with immunoSEQ multiplex PCR; TCRdb has only the in-frame clones, and not every one. The table includes around 190,000 clones, 70% to 80% detected once. Sequencing was carried out using PBMCs. This TCR was sampled from a woman in her 50s in good health and CMV-seronegative. The gene calls are TRBV18 and TRBJ1-1; D ambiguous. CDR3 protein: CASSVLNTEAFF. The CDR3 region has the DNA TGTGCCAGCTCAGTCTTGAACACTGAAGCTTTCTTT.